A selection of T cell receptor beta chains follows, all from one sample in a study of blood T cell repertoires in COVID-19. Clones were read by immunoSEQ multiplex PCR, and TCRdb kept only the in-frame ones, dropping some. The table has a few hundred thousand clones, around 88% seen once. Sequenced sample: peripheral blood. All receptors come from a woman in her 30s who had recovered from COVID-19. Each CDR3 is given with its conserved first and last residue. A D gene is named only where the DNA matches it firmly. Rows give clone size only sometimes, using once, few, many, or a class for an expanded clone.

cdr3_length d_call j_call v_call clone_size cdr3_aa cdr3_nt
18 NA TRBJ2-1 TRBV18 NA CASSSWTDFPRTYNEQFF TGTGCCAGCTCAAGCTGGACAGATTTCCCACGGACCTACAATGAGCAGTTCTTC
13 TRBD2 TRBJ2-7 TRBV20-1 NA CSASSGGAYEQYF TGCAGTGCTAGTAGCGGGGGGGCCTACGAGCAGTACTTC
15 NA TRBJ1-2 TRBV25-1 NA CASSEWGVMNYGYTF TGTGCCAGCAGTGAATGGGGGGTGATGAACTATGGCTACACCTTC
19 TRBD1 TRBJ1-6 TRBV6-1 NA CASSEGTGEIAWYNSPLHF TGTGCCAGCAGTGAAGGGACAGGGGAAATAGCTTGGTATAATTCACCCCTCCACTTT
13 NA TRBJ1-4 TRBV6-1 NA CASSEAPAYGLFF TGTGCCAGCAGTGAAGCTCCTGCCTACGGACTGTTTTTT
17 NA TRBJ1-6 TRBV7-8 few CASSTFTGMSYNSPLHF TGTGCCAGCAGCACATTCACAGGCATGTCCTATAATTCACCCCTCCACTTT
16 NA TRBJ2-2 TRBV5-5 NA CASSFIVGRGTGELFF TGTGCCAGCAGCTTTATAGTAGGGCGGGGCACCGGGGAGCTGTTTTTT
11 NA TRBJ1-4 TRBV10-3 NA CAISEEGKLFF TGTGCCATCAGTGAAGAGGGAAAACTGTTTTTT
13 TRBD1 TRBJ1-6 TRBV10-3 once CATGQGERSPLHF TGTGCCACCGGACAGGGAGAAAGGTCACCCCTCCACTTT
18 TRBD1 TRBJ1-6 TRBV28 many CASSLYSGTDIYNSPLHF TGTGCCAGCAGTTTATATTCTGGGACAGATATTTATAATTCACCCCTCCACTTT
12 NA TRBJ2-7 TRBV5-5 once CASSFILDEQYF TGTGCCAGCAGCTTTATACTGGACGAGCAGTACTTC
13 NA TRBJ1-1 TRBV11-2 NA CASSFNGDSEAFF TGTGCCAGCAGCTTCAACGGCGACTCTGAAGCTTTCTTT
16 NA TRBJ2-7 TRBV7-2 NA CASSLYSGPPHYEQYF TGTGCCAGCAGCTTATATAGCGGCCCCCCCCACTACGAGCAGTACTTC
16 NA TRBJ1-2 TRBV4-3 few CASSHPRGDTNYGYTF TGCGCCAGCAGCCACCCACGGGGGGACACTAACTATGGCTACACCTTC
17 TRBD1 TRBJ1-1 TRBV28 NA CASAPVMTGTGGTEAFF TGTGCCAGCGCTCCTGTGATGACCGGGACAGGAGGCACTGAAGCTTTCTTT
16 NA TRBJ2-7 TRBV11-2 NA CASSSSRGGSPHEQYF TGTGCCAGCAGCTCCTCTAGGGGGGGATCCCCCCACGAGCAGTACTTC
13 NA TRBJ1-1 TRBV24-1 NA CATSGGMNTEAFF TGTGCCACCAGTGGCGGAATGAACACTGAAGCTTTCTTT
13 NA TRBJ2-3 TRBV19 NA CASRQDTTDTQYF TGTGCCAGTAGACAGGACACCACAGATACGCAGTATTTT
17 TRBD2 TRBJ2-5 TRBV9 NA CASSVGGSGGDEETQYF TGTGCCAGCAGCGTAGGAGGTAGCGGGGGAGACGAAGAGACCCAGTACTTC
14 TRBD1 TRBJ2-7 TRBV2 NA CASSLGDRGYEQYF TGTGCCAGCAGTTTAGGGGACAGGGGGTACGAGCAGTACTTC